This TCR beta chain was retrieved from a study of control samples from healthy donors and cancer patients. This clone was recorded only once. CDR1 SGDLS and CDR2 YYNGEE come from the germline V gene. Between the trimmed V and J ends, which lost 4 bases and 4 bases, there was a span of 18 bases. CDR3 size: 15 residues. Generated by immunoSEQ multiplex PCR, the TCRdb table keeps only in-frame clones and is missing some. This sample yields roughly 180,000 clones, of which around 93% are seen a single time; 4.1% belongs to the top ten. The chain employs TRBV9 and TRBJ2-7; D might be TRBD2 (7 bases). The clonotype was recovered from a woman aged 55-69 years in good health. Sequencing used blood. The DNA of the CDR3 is TGTGCCAGCAGCTCAGGGGAGGGGTATAATTACGAGCAGTACTTC. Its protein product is CASSSGEGYNYEQYF. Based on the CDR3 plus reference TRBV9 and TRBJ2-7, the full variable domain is DSGVTQTPKHLITATGQRVTLRCSPRSGDLSVYWYQQSLDQGLQFLIQYYNGEERAKGNILERFSAQQFPDLHSELNLSSLELGDSALYFCASSSGEGYNYEQYFGPGTRLTVT.